This TCR beta chain was recovered during a study of cytomegalovirus exposure and HLA in healthy donors. General study points: Presence/absence analyses supposed approximately even sequencing depth among donors. Approximately 160 TCR beta chains were listed as cytomegalovirus-associated.

Germline V gene sequence: CDR1 SEHNR, CDR2 FQNEAQ (reference sequence). Trimming left V 5 bases short and J 0 bases short, with 5 bases between. This CDR3 is 13 amino acids long. This PCR relied on a set of 60 Vbeta primers and 13 Jbeta primers. Assay: immunoSEQ multiplex PCR; the TCRdb copy retains only in-frame clones and omits some. The sample consists of about 100,000 clones, approximately 80% of them appearing once. For this clone: As yet, its antigen is unknown.

This chain joins TRBV7-9 and TRBJ1-5; D is undetermined. The TCR originated in a woman under 30 in good health and CMV-seropositive. Sequenced input: PBMCs. The CDR3 sequence is CASSRYSNQPQHF. The CDR3 DNA sequence: TGTGCCAGCAGCCGTTATAGCAATCAGCCCCAGCATTTT. Drawing the rest from reference TRBV7-9 and TRBJ1-5, the complete variable domain is DTGVSQNPRHKITKRGQNVTFRCDPISEHNRLYWYRQTLGQGPEFLTYFQNEAQLEKSRLLSDRFSAERPKGSFSTLEIQRTEQGDSAMYLCASSRYSNQPQHFGDGTRLSIL.